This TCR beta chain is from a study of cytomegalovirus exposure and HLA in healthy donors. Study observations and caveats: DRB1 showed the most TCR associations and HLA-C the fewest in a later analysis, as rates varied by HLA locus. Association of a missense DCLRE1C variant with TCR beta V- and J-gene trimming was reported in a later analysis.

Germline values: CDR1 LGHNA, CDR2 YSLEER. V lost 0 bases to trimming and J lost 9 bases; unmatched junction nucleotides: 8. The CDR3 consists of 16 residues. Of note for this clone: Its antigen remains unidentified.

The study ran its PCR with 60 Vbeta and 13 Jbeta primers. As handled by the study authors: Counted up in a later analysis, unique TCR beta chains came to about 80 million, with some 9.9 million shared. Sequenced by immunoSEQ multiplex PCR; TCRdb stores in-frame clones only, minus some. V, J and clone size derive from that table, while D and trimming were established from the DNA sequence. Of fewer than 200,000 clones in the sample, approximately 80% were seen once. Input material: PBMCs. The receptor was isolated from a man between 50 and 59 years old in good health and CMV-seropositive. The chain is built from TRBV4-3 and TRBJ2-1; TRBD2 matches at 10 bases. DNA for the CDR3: TGCGCCAGCAGCCAAGATCCCAGCGGGAGGGGTAGTGAGCAGTTCTTC. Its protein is CASSQDPSGRGSEQFF.